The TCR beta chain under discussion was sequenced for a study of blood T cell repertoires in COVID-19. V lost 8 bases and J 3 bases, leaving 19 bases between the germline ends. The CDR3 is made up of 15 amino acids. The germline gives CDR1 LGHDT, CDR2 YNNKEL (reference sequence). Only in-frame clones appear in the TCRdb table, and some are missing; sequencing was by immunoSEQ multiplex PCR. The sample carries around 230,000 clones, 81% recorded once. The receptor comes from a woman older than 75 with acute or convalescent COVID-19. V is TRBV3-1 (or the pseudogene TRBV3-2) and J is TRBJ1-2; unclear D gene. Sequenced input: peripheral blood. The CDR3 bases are TGTGCCAGCGGGTCTGGAGGGATATTGGACTATGGCTACACCTTC. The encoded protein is CASGSGGILDYGYTF.